This TCR beta chain is drawn from a study of tissue T cells after allogeneic stem cell transplantation. Findings and limits, study-wide: Alloreactivity or antigen specificity of tissue TCRs was not determined; some clones might be host cells. Motif-based clustering found tissue-specific repertoire signatures shared across patients, though few clones were shared.

Indicated time point: mouse harvest day 14 after allogeneic transplant. Tail vein injection delivered 10^7 T-cell-depleted bone marrow cells and 10^6 splenic CD5+ T cells. This mouse GVHD model was MHC-mismatched B6 to BALB/c, profiled day 7 or 14. Data came from immunoSEQ multiplex PCR; TCRdb stores just in-frame clones and leaves some out. Of about 4,500 clones listed, over 40% were seen once; the top ten hold more than 15%. This clone showed up just once. No antigen is known for it. Gene names are mouse gene names. Coverage ceases 1 residue before the CDR3 finishes, and the germline J gene fills in the end. Trimming at V came to 2 bases and at J to 8 bases, leaving 9 bases not matched to a gene. Per germline, CDR1 KGHPV and CDR2 FQNQEV (reference sequence). This CDR3 has 16 amino acids.

This rearrangement joins TRBV26 to TRBJ1-1, with TRBD1 identical over 12 bases. The sample consisted of gut tissue. The source of this sequence is a female BALB/c mouse given C57BL/6 T cells with graft-versus-host disease after an allogeneic hematopoietic cell transplant. The CDR3 bases that were read are TGTGCCAGCAGTCTGGCGGGACAGGGGGCGCGGTCCGAAGTCTTC. Protein: CASSLAGQGARSEVF. The complete CDR3 protein is CASSLAGQGARSEVFF.